One TCR beta chain is described in this entry. This specimen belongs to a study of blood T cell repertoires in COVID-19. Study overall: The origin of the acute and convalescent COVID-19 samples was the United States, Italy and Spain.

Under the authors' procedure: Researchers report that nucleated cell counts were estimated from reference gene primer amplification. Generated by immunoSEQ multiplex PCR, the TCRdb table keeps only in-frame clones and is missing some. The V and J calls and clone size are taken from that table; D and trimming were inferred from the DNA. The data contain 200,000 to 250,000 clones, under 90% of them singletons. Cohort 3 donors counted as recovered after two negative PCRs, clearance, or resolved symptoms. This CDR3 region has 14 residues. Germline CDR1 is LGHDT and CDR2 is YNNKEL (reference sequence). Deletions cut 2 bases from V and 7 bases from J, with 11 bases between.

The sample consisted of PBMCs or T cells enriched from blood (not recorded which). The TCR comes from a man in his sixties who had recovered from COVID-19. The chain couples TRBV3-1 (or the pseudogene TRBV3-2) to TRBJ2-2; D perhaps matches TRBD2 (7 bases). The CDR3 loop is CASSQRGAGGELFF. Here the CDR3 DNA reads TGTGCCAGCAGCCAACGGGGGGCCGGCGGGGAGCTGTTTTTT.